This is a list of T cell receptor beta chains from one sample in a study of CD8 T cells in Susac syndrome. TCRdb reanalysed the immunoSEQ multiplex PCR reads using MiXCR and keeps one entry per CDR3 protein. This table holds 150,000 to 200,000 distinct CDR3 sequences, 94% found once. Sequenced sample: CD4+ T cells from PBMCs. The source of these receptors is a human donor with multiple sclerosis. Both conserved end residues are trimmed from each CDR3. Fields, in order: J gene, D gene, V gene, CDR3 protein. A D gene is named only where the DNA matches it firmly.

>TRBJ1-2|.|TRBV10-3
AISEGTEAYGYT
>TRBJ2-4|.|TRBV25-1
ASSDEDRENIQY
>TRBJ2-7|.|TRBV2
ASSNYEQY
>TRBJ2-2|TRBD2|TRBV6-2/TRBV6-3
AASGEYLIKKGTGELF
>TRBJ2-3|TRBD2|TRBV4-1
ASSRLAGAPDTQY
>TRBJ2-4|.|TRBV18
ASSPAGQDDLRA
>TRBJ1-5|.|TRBV7-9
ASSLAVGAGTNQPQH
>TRBJ2-7|.|TRBV4-3
ASSQEPGRYEQY
>TRBJ2-5|.|TRBV19
ASSTRQIQETQY
>TRBJ2-1|.|TRBV30
AGEREYNEQF
>TRBJ2-1|TRBD2|TRBV5-1
ASSLASGAYNEQF
>TRBJ1-2|.|TRBV28
ASSLRGGPSGRSYYGYT
>TRBJ2-1|TRBD2|TRBV10-2
ATYQRTAGEHNEQF
>TRBJ1-1|.|TRBV20-1
SASLQGREAF
>TRBJ2-5|.|TRBV10-1
ASSERAIQETQY
>TRBJ2-7|.|TRBV20-1
SAIPRGGHGYEQY
>TRBJ1-2|TRBD1|TRBV20-1
SATKIPGQGGGYT
>TRBJ2-7|.|TRBV7-9
ASSLGTTPYEQY
>TRBJ2-1|TRBD1|TRBV12-3/TRBV12-4
ASSPSRQGLQF
>TRBJ2-7|.|TRBV20-1
SARAPADSYEQY
>TRBJ2-7|.|TRBV20-1
SAQRARGTYEQY
>TRBJ1-4|.|TRBV20-1
SALTGSNEKLF
>TRBJ1-1|.|TRBV18
ASSPTDRDTEAF
>TRBJ2-5|.|TRBV29-1
SVARDYQETQY
>TRBJ1-2|.|TRBV3-1
ASSQGHSNYGYT
>TRBJ1-5|.|TRBV3-1
ASSPDSYNQPQH
>TRBJ2-3|TRBD2|TRBV19
ASMLAGSWDTQY
>TRBJ2-4|.|TRBV15
ATQALAQNIQY
>TRBJ1-2|.|TRBV7-2
ASSFGRDGYT